The present TCR beta chain was sequenced within a study of T cell responses to AZD1222 COVID-19 vaccine. In the study overall: Second-dose groups at about 4 or about 12 weeks were pooled.

The CDR3 covers 17 residues. Unmatched junction bases numbered 9, after V lost 3 bases and J lost 4 bases. Germline CDR1 SGHNT, CDR2 YYREEE (reference sequence). Concerning this clone itself: As yet, its antigen is unknown.

Clones were read by immunoSEQ multiplex PCR, and TCRdb kept only the in-frame ones, dropping some. Of approximately 100,000 clones listed, 87% are singletons. General study findings and limits: The study identified only a handful of AZD1222 recipients as seropositive at baseline. Dominant CD4 TCR responses targeted spike regions 160-218 and 743-854. Most donors were white British and more were female, and clonal diversity was possibly underestimated.

The sequences come from peripheral blood, collected on day 0 of AZD1222 vaccination. The chain uses TRBV5-4 and TRBJ2-3, with TRBD2 identical over 12 bases. The TCR sequence derives from an adult in good health. The CDR3: CASSSPGASGGADTQYF. As DNA, the CDR3 is TGTGCCAGCAGCTCCCCGGGGGCTAGCGGGGGGGCAGATACGCAGTATTTT. The full variable domain, completed using reference TRBV5-4 and TRBJ2-3, is ETGVTQSPTHLIKTRGQQVTLRCSSQSGHNTVSWYQQALGQGPQFIFQYYREEENGRGNFPPRFSGLQFPNYSSELNVNALELDDSALYLCASSSPGASGGADTQYFGPGTRLTVL.